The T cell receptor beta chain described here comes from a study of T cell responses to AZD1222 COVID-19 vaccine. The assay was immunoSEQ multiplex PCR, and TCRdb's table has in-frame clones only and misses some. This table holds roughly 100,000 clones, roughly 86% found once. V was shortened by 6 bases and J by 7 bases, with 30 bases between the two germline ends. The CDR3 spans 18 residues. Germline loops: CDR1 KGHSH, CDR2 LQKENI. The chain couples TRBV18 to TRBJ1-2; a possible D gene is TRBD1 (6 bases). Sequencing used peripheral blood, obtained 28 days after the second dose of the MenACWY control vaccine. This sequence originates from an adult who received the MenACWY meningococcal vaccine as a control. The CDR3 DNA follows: TGTGCCAGCTCGCTTTTCCCCACACAGGGAACCTCAGGTAGTGGCTACACCTTC. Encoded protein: CASSLFPTQGTSGSGYTF. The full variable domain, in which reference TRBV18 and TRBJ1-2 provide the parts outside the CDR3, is NAGVMQNPRHLVRRRGQEARLRCSPMKGHSHVYWYRQLPEEGLKFMVYLQKENIIDESGMPKERFSAEFPKEGPSILRIQQVVRGDSAAYFCASSLFPTQGTSGSGYTFGSGTRLTVV.